This T cell receptor (beta chain) was recorded in a study of response to subunit inactivated influenza vaccine. Study findings and constraints: Researchers suggested that each seasonal influenza vaccination recruits few new T cells.

This clonotype was found a few times. Its antigen is not known. TCRdb re-called the RT-PCR reads through MiXCR, storing one row per CDR3 protein. The sample shows about 650,000 distinct CDR3 sequences, 14% of them seen only once. Looked up from germline, CDR1 is DFQATT and CDR2 is SNEGSKA (reference sequence). The CDR3 consists of 12 residues. Trimming shortened V by 6 bases and J by 8 bases, and 14 bases separated the two germline ends. Sequenced here: PBMCs from blood, sampled approximately 15 days before vaccination. J is TRBJ2-1 and V is TRBV20-1, with D perhaps assigned TRBD1 or TRBD2 (5 bases each). The source is a man between 50 and 59 years old who received an inactivated influenza vaccine. The CDR3 sequence: CSAHVRGYEQFF. Here the CDR3 DNA reads TGCAGTGCCCACGTTCGGGGCTATGAGCAGTTCTTC.